A selection of T cell receptor beta chains follows, all from one sample in a study of beta chain features in type 1 diabetes. TCRdb's table, derived via immunoSEQ multiplex PCR, lists solely in-frame clones and lacks some. The sample has about 700,000 clones, under 15% seen once. The sequenced sample consisted of naive CD4+ T cells from blood. The receptor set was obtained from a man younger than 35 with type 1 diabetes. Each CDR3 is given with its conserved first and last residue. The order of the fields is V gene, CDR3 length, D gene, CDR3 protein. The D gene is left open where the match is weak.

>TRBV2|15|.
CASSEAPGGSGTQYF
>TRBV7-9|14|.
CASSSQGGNTEAFF
>TRBV14|14|.
CASSLLGTRDTQYF
>TRBV29-1|13|.
CSVEGDPLRVEYF
>TRBV7-9|11|.
CASSLEQEAFF
>TRBV9|15|TRBD1
CASSVSLQGATEAFF
>TRBV7-8|11|.
CASSSADTQYF
>TRBV4-2|16|TRBD1
CASSPVPGQLYNEQFF
>TRBV7-9|14|.
CASSSGQTNTEAFF
>TRBV5-1|16|TRBD1
CASSSRPTGDGETQYF
>TRBV7-2|16|.
CASSLVAVPMSDTQYF
>TRBV15|17|.
CATSRGDGTPSSYEQYF
>TRBV4-1|17|TRBD1
CASSQDAGTGYSYEQYF
>TRBV13|14|.
CASSIGQALYGYTF
>TRBV6-1|15|TRBD1
CASRTGQGVNEKLFF
>TRBV6-5|12|TRBD1
CASRTGLNIQYF
>TRBV13|14|.
CASRSGTSNEKLFF
>TRBV29-1|13|TRBD1
CSVGTGRNYGYTF
>TRBV2|13|.
CASSGQVPGEQYF
>TRBV30|11|.
CAWSPSYGYTF
>TRBV7-2|16|TRBD1
CASSLRGTVNNSPLHF
>TRBV25-1|14|.
CASSDPPGTDTQYF
>TRBV7-2|16|.
CASSAPWPLGANVLTF
>TRBV10-1|14|.
CASSDGGSGNTIYF
>TRBV7-2|15|.
CASSLAVGAYNEQFF
>TRBV4-1|15|TRBD1
CASSQGGQGVLGYTF
>TRBV5-1|12|.
CASSEPDNEQFF
>TRBV5-1|15|.
CASSLAGMATDTQYF
>TRBV30|14|.
CAWSVTSGNTEAFF
>TRBV7-2|15|TRBD1
CASSLGTGDNSPLHF
>TRBV9|13|.
CASSSKLRYGYTF